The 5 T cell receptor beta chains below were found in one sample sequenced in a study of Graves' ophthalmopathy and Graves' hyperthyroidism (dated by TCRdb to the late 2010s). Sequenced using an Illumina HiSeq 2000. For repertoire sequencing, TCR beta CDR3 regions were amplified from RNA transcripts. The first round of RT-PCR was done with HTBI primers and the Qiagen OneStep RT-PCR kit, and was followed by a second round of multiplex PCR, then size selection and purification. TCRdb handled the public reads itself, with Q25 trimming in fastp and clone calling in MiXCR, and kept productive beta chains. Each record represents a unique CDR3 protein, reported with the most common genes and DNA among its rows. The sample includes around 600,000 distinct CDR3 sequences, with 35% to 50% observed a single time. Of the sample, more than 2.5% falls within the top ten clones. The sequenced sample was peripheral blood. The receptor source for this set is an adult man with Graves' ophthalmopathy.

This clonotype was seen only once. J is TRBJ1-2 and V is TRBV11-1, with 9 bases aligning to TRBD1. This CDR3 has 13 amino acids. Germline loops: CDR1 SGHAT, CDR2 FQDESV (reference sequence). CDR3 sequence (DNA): TGTGCTAGAGAGACAGGGGGAAGTGGTGGCTACACCTTC. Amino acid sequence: CARETGGSGGYTF. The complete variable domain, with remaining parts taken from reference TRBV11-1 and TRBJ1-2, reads EAEVAQSPRYKITEKSQAVAFWCDPISGHATLYWYRQILGQGPELLVQFQDESVVDDSQLPKDRFSAERLKGVDSTLKIQPAELGDSAMYLCARETGGSGGYTFGSGTRLTVV.

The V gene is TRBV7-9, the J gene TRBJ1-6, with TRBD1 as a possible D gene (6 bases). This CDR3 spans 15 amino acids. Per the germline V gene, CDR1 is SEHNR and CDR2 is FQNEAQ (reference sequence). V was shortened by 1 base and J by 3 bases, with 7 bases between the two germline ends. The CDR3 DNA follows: TGTGCCAGCAGCTTAGAAGGGGGCTATAATTCACCCCTCCACTTT. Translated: CASSLEGGYNSPLHF. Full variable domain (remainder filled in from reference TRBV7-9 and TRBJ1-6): DTGVSQNPRHKITKRGQNVTFRCDPISEHNRLYWYRQTLGQGPEFLTYFQNEAQLEKSRLLSDRFSAERPKGSFSTLEIQRTEQGDSAMYLCASSLEGGYNSPLHFGNGTRLTVT.

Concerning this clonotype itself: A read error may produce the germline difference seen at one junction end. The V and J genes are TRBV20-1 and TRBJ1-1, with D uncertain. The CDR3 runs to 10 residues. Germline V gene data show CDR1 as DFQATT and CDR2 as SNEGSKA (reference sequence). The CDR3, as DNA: TGCAGTGCAGAAGGAACTGAAGCCTTCTTT. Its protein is CSAEGTEAFF.

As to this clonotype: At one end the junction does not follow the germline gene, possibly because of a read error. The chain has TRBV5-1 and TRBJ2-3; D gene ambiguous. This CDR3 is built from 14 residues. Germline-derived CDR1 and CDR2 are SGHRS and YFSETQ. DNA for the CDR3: TGTGCCAGCAGCTTTGAACTTCCCACAGATACGCAGTATTTT. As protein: CASSFELPTDTQYF.

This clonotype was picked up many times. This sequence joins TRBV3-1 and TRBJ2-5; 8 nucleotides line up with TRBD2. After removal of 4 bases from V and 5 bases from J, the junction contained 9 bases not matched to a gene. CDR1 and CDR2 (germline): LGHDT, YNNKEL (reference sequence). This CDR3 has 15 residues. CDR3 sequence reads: CASSRGLAGRETQYF. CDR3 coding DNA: TGTGCCAGCAGCCGAGGACTAGCCGGTAGGGAGACCCAGTACTTC.